One and the same sample provided the 10 T cell receptor beta chains below, sequenced in a study of T cells in localized non-small cell lung cancer. The assay was immunoSEQ multiplex PCR, and TCRdb's table has in-frame clones only and misses some. The repertoire includes 70,000 to 80,000 clones, 85% to 90% of them detected once, and about 20% sits in the top ten. The sample consisted of peripheral blood, taken before any cancer treatment. The receptors shown here come from a woman aged 40-69 years with stage I squamous cell lung carcinoma.

The rearrangement links TRBV7-9 to TRBJ2-3; 7 nucleotides match TRBD1. The CDR3 runs 15 residues. Germline CDR1 and CDR2: SEHNR and FQNEAQ (reference sequence). V gave up 3 bases and J gave up 4 bases; unmatched junction bases: 7. CDR3 DNA: TGTGCCAGCAGCTTCTCTCCGGGACAGCCAGATACGCAGTATTTT. Protein sequence: CASSFSPGQPDTQYF.

The rearrangement joins TRBV4-1 to TRBJ2-1, with D perhaps TRBD2 (7 bases). The CDR3 length is 16 residues. CDR1 and CDR2 from the germline V gene are MGHRA and YSYEKL. V lost 0 bases and J lost 5, with 14 bases in between. The CDR3 loop is CASSQEGGLLNNEQFF. DNA of the CDR3: TGCGCCAGCAGCCAAGAAGGGGGACTACTGAACAATGAGCAGTTCTTC.

The chain couples TRBV19 to TRBJ1-2, with unresolved D. The V end was cut by 10 bases, the J end by 4 bases, with 19 bases between. The CDR3 loop spans 14 amino acids. Germline loops: CDR1 LNHDA, CDR2 SQIVND (reference sequence). CDR3 in DNA: TGTGCCACCCGATGGACGGAAACCCTCTATGGCTACACCTTC. This codes for CATRWTETLYGYTF. Drawing the rest from reference TRBV19 and TRBJ1-2, the complete variable domain is DGGITQSPKYLFRKEGQNVTLSCEQNLNHDAMYWYRQDPGQGLRLIYYSQIVNDFQKGDIAEGYSVSREKKESFPLTVTSAQKNPTAFYLCATRWTETLYGYTFGSGTRLTVV.

This chain links TRBV5-4 with TRBJ1-2, with 12 bases lining up with TRBD1. CDR3 length: 16 residues. Germline lookup yields CDR1 SGHNT and CDR2 YYREEE (reference sequence). J lost 4 bases, V lost 4 bases, and 8 bases had no gene match. Here the CDR3 DNA reads TGTGCCAGCAGCCTAACCGGGACAGGGGGCATCTATGGCTACACCTTC. As protein: CASSLTGTGGIYGYTF.

Sample share makes this clone large. Other DNA variants within this sample encode the same CDR3. The chain carries TRBV9 and TRBJ2-2, with D uncertain. The V and J ends lost 0 bases and 5 bases respectively, with 11 bases between them. The CDR3 has 15 residues. Germline values: CDR1 SGDLS, CDR2 YYNGEE. The CDR3 reads CASSVAPGSTGELFF. As DNA, the CDR3 is TGTGCCAGCAGCGTAGCTCCGGGTTCTACCGGGGAGCTGTTTTTT.

This chain links TRBV19 with TRBJ2-2; D might be TRBD1 (5 bases). The CDR3 spans 13 residues. Germline CDR1 LNHDA, CDR2 SQIVND (reference sequence). The V gene lost 3 bases and the J gene lost 6 bases, with 8 bases spanning the gap. The DNA for the CDR3 is TGTGCCAGTAGTATGGGGCGGTCCGGGGAGCTGTTTTTT. It codes for CASSMGRSGELFF.

The genes are TRBV2 and TRBJ1-2; the match to TRBD1 covers 7 bases. Germline assignment: CDR1 SNHLY and CDR2 FYNNEI. The ends lost 6 bases at V and 8 bases at J; junction bases unmatched: 9. There are 13 residues in the CDR3. The CDR3 loop is CASRADREEGYTF. The CDR3 nucleotides are TGTGCCAGCAGAGCAGACAGGGAGGAAGGCTACACCTTC.

V usage is TRBV6-6 and J usage is TRBJ2-3; 12 nucleotides line up with TRBD1. V shed 2 bases, J shed 7 bases, and the junction held 4 bases outside the gene matches. Germline CDR1 MNHNY, CDR2 SVGAGI (reference sequence). CDR3 length: 15 residues. CDR3 region: CASSYPGQGAYTQYF. The CDR3 DNA reads TGTGCCAGCAGTTACCCGGGACAGGGGGCATATACGCAGTATTTT.

The table lists this clone with a count of one. The V gene is TRBV7-8, the J gene TRBJ1-1; 9 bases agree with TRBD1. The CDR3 contains 14 residues. The V gene's germline CDR1 is SGHVS and CDR2 FQNEAQ. Trimming at V came to 7 bases and at J to 8 bases, leaving 11 bases not matched to a gene. CDR3 sequence: CASTKDRGDGEAFF. The CDR3 region has the DNA TGTGCCAGCACCAAGGACAGGGGCGACGGGGAAGCTTTCTTT.

The V call is TRBV5-6, the J call TRBJ2-7; 8 bases map to TRBD1. The CDR3 loop spans 14 amino acids. V shed 1 base, J shed 5 bases, and the junction held 5 bases outside the gene matches. The germline V gene has CDR1 SGHDT and CDR2 YYEEEE. The DNA of the CDR3 is TGTGCCAGCAGCTTGCGGCAGGGGGCCAACGAGCAGTACTTC. Translating gives CASSLRQGANEQYF. Full variable domain (missing parts from reference TRBV5-6 and TRBJ2-7): DAGVTQSPTHLIKTRGQQVTLRCSPKSGHDTVSWYQQALGQGPQFIFQYYEEEERQRGNFPDRFSGHQFPNYSSELNVNALLLGDSALYLCASSLRQGANEQYFGPGTRLTVT.